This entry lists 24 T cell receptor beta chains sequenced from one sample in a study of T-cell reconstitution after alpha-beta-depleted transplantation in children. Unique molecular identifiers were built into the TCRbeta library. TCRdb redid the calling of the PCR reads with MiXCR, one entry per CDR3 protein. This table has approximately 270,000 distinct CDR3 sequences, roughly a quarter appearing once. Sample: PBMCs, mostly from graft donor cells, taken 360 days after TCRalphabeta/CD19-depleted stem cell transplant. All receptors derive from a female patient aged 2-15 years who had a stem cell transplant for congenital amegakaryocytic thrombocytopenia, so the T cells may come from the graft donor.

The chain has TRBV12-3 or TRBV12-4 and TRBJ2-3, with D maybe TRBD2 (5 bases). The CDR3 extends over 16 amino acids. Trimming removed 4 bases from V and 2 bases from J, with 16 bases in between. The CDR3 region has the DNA TGTGCCAGCAGTTCCGGAGGTGAAAAAAACACAGATACGCAGTATTTT. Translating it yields CASSSGGEKNTDTQYF.

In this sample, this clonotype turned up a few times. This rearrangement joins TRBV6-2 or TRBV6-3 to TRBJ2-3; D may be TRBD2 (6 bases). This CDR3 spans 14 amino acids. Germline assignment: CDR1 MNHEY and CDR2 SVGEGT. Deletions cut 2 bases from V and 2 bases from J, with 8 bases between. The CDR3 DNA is TGTGCCAGCAGTTACCGGCGGGACACAGATACGCAGTATTTT. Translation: CASSYRRDTDTQYF.

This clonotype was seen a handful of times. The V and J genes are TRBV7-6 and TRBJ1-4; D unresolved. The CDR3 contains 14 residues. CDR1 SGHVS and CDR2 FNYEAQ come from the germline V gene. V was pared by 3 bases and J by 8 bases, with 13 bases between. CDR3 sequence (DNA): TGTGCCAGCAGCTTCGGCCGCGGCGACGAAAAACTGTTTTTT. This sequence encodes CASSFGRGDEKLFF. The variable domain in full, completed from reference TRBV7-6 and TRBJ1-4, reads GAGVSQSPRYKVTKRGQDVALRCDPISGHVSLYWYRQALGQGPEFLTYFNYEAQQDKSGLPNDRFSAERPEGSISTLTIQRTEQRDSAMYRCASSFGRGDEKLFFGSGTQLSVL.

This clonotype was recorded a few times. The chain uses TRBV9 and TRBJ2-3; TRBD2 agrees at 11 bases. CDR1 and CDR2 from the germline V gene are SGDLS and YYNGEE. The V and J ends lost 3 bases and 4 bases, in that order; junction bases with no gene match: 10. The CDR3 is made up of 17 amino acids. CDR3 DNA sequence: TGTGCCAGCAGCGCCTCCCCGGGACTAGCGGCGGCAGATACGCAGTATTTT. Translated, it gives CASSASPGLAAADTQYF.

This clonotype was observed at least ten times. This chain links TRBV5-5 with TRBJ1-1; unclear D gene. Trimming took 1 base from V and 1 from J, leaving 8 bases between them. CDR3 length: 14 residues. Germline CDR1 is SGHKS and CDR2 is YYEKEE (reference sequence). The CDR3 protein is CASSLMPGNTEAFF. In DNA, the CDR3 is TGTGCCAGCAGCTTGATGCCAGGGAACACTGAAGCTTTCTTT.

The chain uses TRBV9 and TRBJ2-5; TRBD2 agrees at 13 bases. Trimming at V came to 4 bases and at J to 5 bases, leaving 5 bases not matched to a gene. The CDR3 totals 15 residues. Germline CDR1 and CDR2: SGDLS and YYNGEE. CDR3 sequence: CASSTGLAGVETQYF. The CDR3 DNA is TGTGCCAGCAGCACAGGACTAGCGGGGGTGGAGACCCAGTACTTC.

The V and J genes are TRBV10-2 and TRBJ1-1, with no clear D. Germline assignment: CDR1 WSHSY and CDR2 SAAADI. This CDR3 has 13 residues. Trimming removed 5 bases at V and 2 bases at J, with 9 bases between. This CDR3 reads CASSWNSNTEAFF. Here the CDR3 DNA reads TGCGCCAGCAGTTGGAACAGTAACACTGAAGCTTTCTTT.

Here the CDR3 reads CASSLEGRAITEAFF. The CDR3 DNA follows: TGCGCCAGCAGCTTGGAGGGACGGGCAATCACTGAAGCTTTCTTT. This chain connects TRBV5-1 to TRBJ1-1; a weak D match, TRBD1 (5 bases). The CDR3 consists of 15 residues. Trimming pared 0 bases from V and 4 bases from J, leaving 13 bases between. Germline-derived CDR1 and CDR2 are SGHRS and YFSETQ.

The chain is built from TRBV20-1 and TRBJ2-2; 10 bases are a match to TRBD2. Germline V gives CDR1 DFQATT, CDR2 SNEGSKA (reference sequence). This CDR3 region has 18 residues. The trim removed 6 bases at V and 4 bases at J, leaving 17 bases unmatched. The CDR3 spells CSAPQLSGRARGTGELFF. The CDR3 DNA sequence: TGCAGTGCCCCCCAACTAAGCGGGAGGGCCCGGGGCACCGGGGAGCTGTTTTTT.

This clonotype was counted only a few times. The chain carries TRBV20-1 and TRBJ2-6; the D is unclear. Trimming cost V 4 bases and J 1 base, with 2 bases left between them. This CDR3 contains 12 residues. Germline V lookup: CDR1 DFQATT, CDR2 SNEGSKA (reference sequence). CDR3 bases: TGCAGTGCTACTTCTGGGGCCAACGTCCTGACTTTC. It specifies CSATSGANVLTF.

CDR3 protein: CASSQERAGYGYTF. The CDR3 region has the DNA TGTGCCAGCAGCCAAGAACGGGCGGGCTATGGCTACACCTTC. The V gene is TRBV4-2, the J gene TRBJ1-2; D not resolved. Germline V CDR1 and CDR2: LGHNA, YNFKEQ. Trimming took 0 bases from V and 4 from J, leaving 9 bases between them. The CDR3 has 14 amino acids.

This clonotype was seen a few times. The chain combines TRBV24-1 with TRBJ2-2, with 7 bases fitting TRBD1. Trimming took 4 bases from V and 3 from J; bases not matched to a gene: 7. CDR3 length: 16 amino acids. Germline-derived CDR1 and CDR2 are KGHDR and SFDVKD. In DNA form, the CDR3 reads TGTGCCACCAGTGACCTACAGGGGTACGACACCGGGGAGCTGTTTTTT. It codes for CATSDLQGYDTGELFF.

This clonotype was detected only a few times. The CDR3 DNA is TGTGCCAGCAGTTTATTCCAGTCCTACAATGAGCAGTTCTTC. It is translated as CASSLFQSYNEQFF. V is TRBV27 and J is TRBJ2-1; D uncertain. CDR3 size: 14 residues. The V gene lost 1 base and the J gene lost 1 base, with 5 bases spanning the gap. CDR1 MNHEY and CDR2 SMNVEV come from the germline V gene (reference sequence).

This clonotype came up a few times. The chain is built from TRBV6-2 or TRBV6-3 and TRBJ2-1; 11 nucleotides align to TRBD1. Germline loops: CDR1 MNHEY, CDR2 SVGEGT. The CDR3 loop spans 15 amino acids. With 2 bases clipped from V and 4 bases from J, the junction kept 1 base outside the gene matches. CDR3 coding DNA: TGTGCCAGCAGTTACGGGACAGGGGGTTACAATGAGCAGTTCTTC. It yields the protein CASSYGTGGYNEQFF.

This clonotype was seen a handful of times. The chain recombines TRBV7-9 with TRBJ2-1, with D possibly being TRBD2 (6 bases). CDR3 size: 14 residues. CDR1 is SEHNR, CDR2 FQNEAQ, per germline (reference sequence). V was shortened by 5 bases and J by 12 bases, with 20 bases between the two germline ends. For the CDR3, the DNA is TGTGCCAGCAGCATGACTGGCGGGAAAAGTCGGCAGTTCTTC. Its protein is CASSMTGGKSRQFF.

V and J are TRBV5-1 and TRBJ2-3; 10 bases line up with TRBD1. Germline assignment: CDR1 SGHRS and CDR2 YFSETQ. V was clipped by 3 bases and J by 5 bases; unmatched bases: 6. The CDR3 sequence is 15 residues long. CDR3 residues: CASSSDRGRGDTQYF. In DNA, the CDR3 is TGCGCCAGCAGCTCCGACAGGGGGCGCGGAGATACGCAGTATTTT.

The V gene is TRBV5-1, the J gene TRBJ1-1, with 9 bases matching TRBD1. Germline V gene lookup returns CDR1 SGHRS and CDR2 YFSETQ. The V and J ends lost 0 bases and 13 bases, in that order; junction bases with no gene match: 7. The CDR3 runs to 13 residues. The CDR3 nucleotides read TGCGCCAGCAGCTTGGAGGGACAGGGTAGAGGTTTCTTT. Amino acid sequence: CASSLEGQGRGFF.

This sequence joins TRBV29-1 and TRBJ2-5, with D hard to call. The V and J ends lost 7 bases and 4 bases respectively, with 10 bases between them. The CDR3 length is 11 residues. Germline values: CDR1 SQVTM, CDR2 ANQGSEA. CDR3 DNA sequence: TGCAGCGCGAGACTCAGAGAGACCCAGTACTTC. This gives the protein CSARLRETQYF. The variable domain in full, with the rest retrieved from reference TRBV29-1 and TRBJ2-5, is SAVISQKPSRDICQRGTSLTIQCQVDSQVTMMFWYRQQPGQSLTLIATANQGSEATYESGFVIDKFPISRPNLTFSTLTVSNMSPEDSSIYLCSARLRETQYFGPGTRLLVL.

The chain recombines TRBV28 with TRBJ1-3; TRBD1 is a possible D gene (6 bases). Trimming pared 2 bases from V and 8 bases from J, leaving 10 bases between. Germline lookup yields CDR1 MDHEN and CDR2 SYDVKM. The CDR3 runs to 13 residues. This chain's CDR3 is CASSLNEGDTIYF. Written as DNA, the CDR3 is TGTGCCAGCAGTTTAAACGAGGGGGACACCATATATTTT.

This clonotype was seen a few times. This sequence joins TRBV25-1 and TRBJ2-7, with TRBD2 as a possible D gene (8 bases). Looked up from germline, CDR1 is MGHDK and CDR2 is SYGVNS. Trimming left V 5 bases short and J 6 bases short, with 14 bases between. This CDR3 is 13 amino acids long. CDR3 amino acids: CASSLAGQSEQYF. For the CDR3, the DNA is TGTGCCAGCAGTTTAGCGGGACAGAGCGAGCAGTACTTC.

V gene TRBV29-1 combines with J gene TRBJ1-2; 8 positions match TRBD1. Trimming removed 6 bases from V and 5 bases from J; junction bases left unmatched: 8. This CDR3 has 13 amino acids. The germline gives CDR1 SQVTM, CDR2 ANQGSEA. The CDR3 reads CSVVGQGSYGYTF. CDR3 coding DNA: TGCAGCGTGGTCGGACAGGGATCATATGGCTACACCTTC.

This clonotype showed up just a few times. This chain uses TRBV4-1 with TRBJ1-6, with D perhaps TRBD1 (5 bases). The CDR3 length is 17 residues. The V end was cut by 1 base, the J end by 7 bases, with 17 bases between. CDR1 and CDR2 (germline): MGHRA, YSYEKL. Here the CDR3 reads CASSQVPIGDRNSPLHF. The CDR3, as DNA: TGCGCCAGCAGCCAAGTACCAATAGGGGATCGGAATTCACCCCTCCACTTT.

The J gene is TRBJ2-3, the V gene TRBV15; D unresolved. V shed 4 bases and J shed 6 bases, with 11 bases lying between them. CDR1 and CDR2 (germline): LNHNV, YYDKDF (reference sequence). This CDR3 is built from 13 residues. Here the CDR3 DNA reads TGTGCCACCAGCATGTGGGTACGGGATACGCAGTATTTT. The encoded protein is CATSMWVRDTQYF.

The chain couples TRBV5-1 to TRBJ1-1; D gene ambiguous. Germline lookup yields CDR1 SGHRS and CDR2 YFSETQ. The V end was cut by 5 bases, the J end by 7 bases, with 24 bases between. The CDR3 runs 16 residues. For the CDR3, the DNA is TGCGCCAGCAGGTTTTGGGGTAGTACAGAATCGGATGAAGCTTTCTTT. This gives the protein CASRFWGSTESDEAFF.